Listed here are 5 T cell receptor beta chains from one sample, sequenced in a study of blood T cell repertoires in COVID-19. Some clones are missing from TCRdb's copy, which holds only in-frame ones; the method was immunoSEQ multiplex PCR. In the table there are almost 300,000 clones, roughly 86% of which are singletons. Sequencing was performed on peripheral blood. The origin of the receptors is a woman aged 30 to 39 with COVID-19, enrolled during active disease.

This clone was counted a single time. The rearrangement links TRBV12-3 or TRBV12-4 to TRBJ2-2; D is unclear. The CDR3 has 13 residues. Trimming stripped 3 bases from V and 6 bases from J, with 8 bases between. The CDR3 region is CASSLPAPGELFF. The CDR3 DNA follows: TGTGCCAGCAGTTTGCCCGCGCCCGGGGAGCTGTTTTTT.

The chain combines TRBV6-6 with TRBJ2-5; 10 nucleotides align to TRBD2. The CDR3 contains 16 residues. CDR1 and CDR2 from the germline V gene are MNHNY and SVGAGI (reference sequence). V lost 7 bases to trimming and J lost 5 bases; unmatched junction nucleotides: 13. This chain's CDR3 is CASTTGGAGGRETQYF. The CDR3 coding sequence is TGTGCCAGCACCACAGGAGGAGCGGGGGGGCGCGAGACCCAGTACTTC.

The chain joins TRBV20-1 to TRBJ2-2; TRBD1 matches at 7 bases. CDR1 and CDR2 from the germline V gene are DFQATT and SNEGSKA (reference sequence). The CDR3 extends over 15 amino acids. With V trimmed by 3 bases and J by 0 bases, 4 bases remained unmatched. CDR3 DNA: TGCAGTGCTAGTGCTCAGGGGGCGAACACCGGGGAGCTGTTTTTT. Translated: CSASAQGANTGELFF.

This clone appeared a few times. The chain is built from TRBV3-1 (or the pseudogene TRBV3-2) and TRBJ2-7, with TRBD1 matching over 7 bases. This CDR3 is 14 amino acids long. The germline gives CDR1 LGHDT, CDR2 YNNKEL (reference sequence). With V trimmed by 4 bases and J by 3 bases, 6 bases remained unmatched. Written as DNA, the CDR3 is TGTGCCAGCAGCCGCTGGGACAGCCTCTACGAGCAGTACTTC. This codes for CASSRWDSLYEQYF.

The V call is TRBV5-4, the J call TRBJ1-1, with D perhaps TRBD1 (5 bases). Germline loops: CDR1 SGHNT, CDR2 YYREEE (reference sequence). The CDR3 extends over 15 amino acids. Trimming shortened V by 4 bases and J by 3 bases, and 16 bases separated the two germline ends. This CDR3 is CASSPRQGGDTEAFF. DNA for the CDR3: TGTGCCAGCAGCCCTAGGCAGGGAGGGGACACTGAAGCTTTCTTT.